These 21 T cell receptor beta chains came from one sample sequenced in a study of blood T cell repertoires in COVID-19 (dated by TCRdb to 2020 to 2022). The method was the immunoSEQ multiplex PCR assay. TCRdb provides this immuneACCESS table in a form limited to in-frame rearrangements. Some clones are lacking; in checked studies, under half of them reflect an unresolved V gene, and why the rest are absent is not known. Here the sample has around 140,000 clones; about 89% occur a single time. Together, the top ten hold roughly 18% of the sample. Sequenced input: peripheral blood. These receptors all come from a man aged 45 to 65 with active or convalescent COVID-19.

This sequence joins TRBV29-1 and TRBJ2-6; tentative D call: TRBD1 (6 bases). Germline V lookup: CDR1 SQVTM, CDR2 ANQGSEA. The CDR3 is 16 residues long. V dropped 6 bases and J dropped 2 bases, with 17 bases sitting between them. The CDR3 DNA sequence: TGCAGCGTCGTCCGGACAGCGGAGACTGGGGCCAACGTCCTGACTTTC. This sequence encodes CSVVRTAETGANVLTF. Based on the CDR3 plus reference TRBV29-1 and TRBJ2-6, the full variable domain is SAVISQKPSRDICQRGTSLTIQCQVDSQVTMMFWYRQQPGQSLTLIATANQGSEATYESGFVIDKFPISRPNLTFSTLTVSNMSPEDSSIYLCSVVRTAETGANVLTFGAGSRLTVL.

The rearrangement uses TRBV4-1 and TRBJ1-1, with D uncertain. Trimming shortened V by 1 base and J by 3 bases, and 12 bases separated the two germline ends. This CDR3 region has 15 residues. CDR1 is MGHRA, CDR2 YSYEKL, per germline. CDR3 amino acids: CASSQVRGVDTEAFF. DNA of the CDR3: TGCGCCAGCAGCCAAGTTAGAGGAGTAGACACTGAAGCTTTCTTT.

J is TRBJ1-1 and V is TRBV19, with TRBD1 identical over 7 bases. Germline CDR1 LNHDA, CDR2 SQIVND (reference sequence). The trim removed 6 bases at V and 3 bases at J, leaving 22 bases unmatched. This CDR3 region has 19 residues. The CDR3 spells CASSGKTTGTAMRYTEAFF. The CDR3 coding sequence is TGTGCCAGTAGCGGAAAGACTACCGGGACAGCGATGCGCTACACTGAAGCTTTCTTT.

This rearrangement joins TRBV7-8 to TRBJ2-5; 10 positions match TRBD1. After removal of 0 bases from V and 7 bases from J, the junction contained 8 bases not matched to a gene. Germline CDR1 and CDR2: SGHVS and FQNEAQ. CDR3 size: 16 residues. The CDR3 DNA is TGTGCCAGCAGCTTAGCGGGACAGGGGTTAGGTTTGACCCAGTACTTC. It yields the protein CASSLAGQGLGLTQYF.

This clone is labeled as medium-sized. This chain joins TRBV5-4 and TRBJ1-1, with 9 bases lining up with TRBD1. CDR3 size: 16 residues. The germline V gene has CDR1 SGHNT and CDR2 YYREEE (reference sequence). The V gene end was trimmed by 4 bases and the J gene end by 2 bases; junction bases not matched to a gene: 9. This CDR3 reads CASSGIQTGGNTEAFF. The DNA for the CDR3 is TGTGCCAGCAGCGGTATACAGACAGGGGGAAACACTGAAGCTTTCTTT. The whole variable domain, remainder taken from reference TRBV5-4 and TRBJ1-1, is ETGVTQSPTHLIKTRGQQVTLRCSSQSGHNTVSWYQQALGQGPQFIFQYYREEENGRGNFPPRFSGLQFPNYSSELNVNALELDDSALYLCASSGIQTGGNTEAFFGQGTRLTVV.

The rearrangement joins TRBV24-1 to TRBJ2-5; D is ambiguous. CDR3 size: 14 residues. The V end was cut by 2 bases, the J end by 0 bases, with 6 bases between. Germline CDR1 reads KGHDR; CDR2 reads SFDVKD. DNA of the CDR3: TGTGCCACCAGTGATTACAGTAACCAAGAGACCCAGTACTTC. Protein product: CATSDYSNQETQYF.

The rearrangement joins TRBV5-1 to TRBJ1-6, with 11 bases identical to TRBD1. Germline V gene sequence: CDR1 SGHRS, CDR2 YFSETQ. The CDR3 has 14 amino acids. V gave up 4 bases and J gave up 10 bases; unmatched junction bases: 4. This CDR3 reads CASSPDRGQSPLHF. The CDR3 nucleotides are TGCGCCAGCAGCCCGGACAGGGGGCAATCACCCCTCCACTTT.

V is TRBV5-1 and J is TRBJ2-2; tentative D call: TRBD1 (6 bases). This CDR3 spans 16 amino acids. The germline V and J ends were trimmed by 2 bases and 4 bases, with 15 bases remaining between them. Germline lookup yields CDR1 SGHRS and CDR2 YFSETQ. Here the CDR3 reads CASSLQGISVTGELFF. In DNA, the CDR3 is TGCGCCAGCAGCTTACAGGGAATATCGGTCACCGGGGAGCTGTTTTTT.

J is TRBJ2-2 and V is TRBV5-6; D not certain. The V end was cut by 4 bases, the J end by 6 bases, with 16 bases between. The CDR3 contains 15 residues. CDR1 is SGHDT and CDR2 is YYEEEE in the germline V gene. Here the CDR3 reads CASSHTRHPPGELFF. Written as DNA, the CDR3 is TGTGCCAGCAGCCATACCCGACACCCGCCCGGGGAGCTGTTTTTT.

The chain has TRBV18 and TRBJ1-1; a possible D gene is TRBD1 (6 bases). Germline CDR1 and CDR2: KGHSH and LQKENI. Trimming stripped 8 bases from V and 1 base from J, with 11 bases between. CDR3 length: 13 residues. The CDR3: CASTMDRNTEAFF. DNA for the CDR3: TGTGCCAGCACTATGGACAGGAACACTGAAGCTTTCTTT.

The CDR3 DNA sequence: TGTGCCAGCAGGGGACAGGGCGTAGGGGAGCAGTACTTC. This translates into CASRGQGVGEQYF. V is TRBV6-5 and J is TRBJ2-7; 9 bases align to TRBD1. The V and J ends lost 6 bases and 7 bases, in that order; junction bases with no gene match: 7. The CDR3 spans 13 residues. The germline CDR1 and CDR2 sequences are MNHEY and SVGAGI.

This clone has just a few counts. CDR3 protein: CASSGRDRGLPPQPQHF. The CDR3 DNA is TGTGCCAGCAGTGGCCGGGACAGGGGGCTCCCCCCTCAGCCCCAGCATTTT. This chain joins TRBV6-1 and TRBJ1-5; 12 nucleotides line up with TRBD1. The V and J ends lost 4 bases and 6 bases, in that order; junction bases with no gene match: 10. The CDR3 is 17 residues long. CDR1 MNHNS and CDR2 SASEGT come from the germline V gene.

The chain uses TRBV20-1 and TRBJ2-5; tentative D call: TRBD2 (5 bases). The V gene's germline CDR1 is DFQATT and CDR2 SNEGSKA (reference sequence). The CDR3 runs 11 residues. CDR3 residues: CSGLRQETQYF. The CDR3 nucleotides are TGCAGCGGACTGAGGCAAGAGACCCAGTACTTC.

Comments on this clone: The same CDR3 also results from other DNA sequences found in this sample. V gene TRBV6-1 combines with J gene TRBJ2-6; possibly TRBD2 for D (5 bases). V gave up 0 bases and J gave up 2 bases, with 8 bases separating them. The CDR3 has 16 amino acids. Germline V CDR1 and CDR2: MNHNS, SASEGT. The CDR3 DNA reads as TGTGCCAGCAGTGAAGCGCTGGGAGCTGGGGCCAACGTCCTGACTTTC. The encoded protein is CASSEALGAGANVLTF.

The rearrangement links TRBV24-1 to TRBJ2-7, with D possibly matching TRBD1 (6 bases). The CDR3 has 13 amino acids. From germline, CDR1 is KGHDR and CDR2 SFDVKD. The V gene lost 4 bases and the J gene lost 4 bases, with 10 bases spanning the gap. The CDR3 protein is CATSDPGEYEQYF. The CDR3 DNA reads as TGTGCCACCAGTGACCCAGGGGAGTACGAGCAGTACTTC.

The rearrangement links TRBV5-1 to TRBJ1-1, with TRBD1 as a possible D gene (6 bases). CDR1 and CDR2 from the germline V gene are SGHRS and YFSETQ. The CDR3 consists of 14 residues. V was trimmed by 0 bases and J by 7 bases, leaving 13 bases between them. The CDR3, as DNA: TGCGCCAGCAGCTTGGTGGGGGAACAGGGTGAAGCTTTCTTT. Its protein is CASSLVGEQGEAFF.

The chain joins TRBV29-1 to TRBJ1-1, with TRBD1 as a possible D gene (6 bases). V dropped 3 bases and J dropped 5 bases, with 13 bases sitting between them. The CDR3 is made up of 13 amino acids. CDR1 is SQVTM, CDR2 ANQGSEA, per germline. This chain's CDR3 is CSVERGGLTEAFF. The CDR3 DNA reads as TGCAGCGTTGAGAGGGGGGGGCTGACTGAAGCTTTCTTT.

The rearrangement uses TRBV19 and TRBJ1-1; D not certain. V shed 4 bases and J shed 1 base, with 7 bases lying between them. The CDR3 is made up of 13 amino acids. Germline-derived CDR1 and CDR2 are LNHDA and SQIVND (reference sequence). CDR3 in DNA: TGTGCCAGTAGTACGACACAGAACACTGAAGCTTTCTTT. This sequence encodes CASSTTQNTEAFF. The whole variable domain, filled in from reference TRBV19 and TRBJ1-1, reads DGGITQSPKYLFRKEGQNVTLSCEQNLNHDAMYWYRQDPGQGLRLIYYSQIVNDFQKGDIAEGYSVSREKKESFPLTVTSAQKNPTAFYLCASSTTQNTEAFFGQGTRLTVV.

The chain recombines TRBV10-3 with TRBJ2-7; a weak D match, TRBD2 (6 bases). Deletions cut 4 bases from V and 4 bases from J, with 17 bases between. The CDR3 totals 15 residues. Germline values: CDR1 ENHRY, CDR2 SYGVKD. CDR3 nucleotide sequence: TGTGCCATCAGTGTTTTCCGCGGGGCAGATTACGAGCAGTACTTC. Its translation is CAISVFRGADYEQYF.

The chain couples TRBV7-2 to TRBJ2-1; 8 bases fit TRBD2. In germline, CDR1 is SGHTA, CDR2 FQGNSA. The trim removed 3 bases at V and 1 base at J, leaving 8 bases unmatched. This CDR3 is built from 17 residues. The CDR3 DNA reads TGTGCCAGCAGCTTTCGGTCAGCGGGAGCATCCTACAATGAGCAGTTCTTC. It codes for CASSFRSAGASYNEQFF.

This sequence joins TRBV3-1 (or the pseudogene TRBV3-2) and TRBJ1-2, with a possible D match to TRBD1 (6 bases). The CDR3 extends over 16 amino acids. The germline CDR1 and CDR2 sequences are LGHDT and YNNKEL (reference sequence). V lost 0 bases and J 1 base, leaving 12 bases between the germline ends. CDR3 amino acids: CASSQEGAGYNYGYTF. The CDR3 DNA is TGTGCCAGCAGCCAAGAGGGGGCAGGTTATAACTATGGCTACACCTTC.